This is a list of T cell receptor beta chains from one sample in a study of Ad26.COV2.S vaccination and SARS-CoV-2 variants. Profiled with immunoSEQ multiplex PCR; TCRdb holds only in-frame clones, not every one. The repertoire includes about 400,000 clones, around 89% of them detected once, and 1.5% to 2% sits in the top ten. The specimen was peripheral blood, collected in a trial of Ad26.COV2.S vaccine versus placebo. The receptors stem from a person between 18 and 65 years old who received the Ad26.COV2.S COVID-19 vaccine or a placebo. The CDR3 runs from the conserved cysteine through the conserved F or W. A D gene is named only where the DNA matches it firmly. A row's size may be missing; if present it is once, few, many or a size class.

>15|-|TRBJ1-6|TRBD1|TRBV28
TGTGCCAGCACCACACCCGACAGGGTGGGCTCACCCCTCCACTTT
CASTTPDRVGSPLHF
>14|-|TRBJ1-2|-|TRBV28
TGTGCCAGCAGTTTAGTAAGGGCGGACTATGGCTACACCTTC
CASSLVRADYGYTF
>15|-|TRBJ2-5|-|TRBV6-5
TGTGCCAGCAGTTACGGGTTACAGTCCCAAGAGACCCAGTACTTC
CASSYGLQSQETQYF
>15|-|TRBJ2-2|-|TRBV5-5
TGTGCCAGTACCAGGGAATCGTCTCGCGGCGGGGAGCTGTTTTTT
CASTRESSRGGELFF
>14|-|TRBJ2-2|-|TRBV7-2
TGTGCCAGCAGCCCCCGGACGGGAACCGGGGAGCTGTTTTTT
CASSPRTGTGELFF
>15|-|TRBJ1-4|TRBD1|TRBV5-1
TGCGCCAGCAGCTGGGGCGGGACAGGGAATGAAAAACTGTTTTTT
CASSWGGTGNEKLFF
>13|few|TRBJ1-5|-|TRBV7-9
TGTGCCAGTACGGGGGAGGGGCTAGGGCCCCAGCATTTT
CASTGEGLGPQHF
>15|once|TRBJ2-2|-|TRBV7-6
TGTGCCAGCAGCTTAGGTTCTGGAGGCACCGGGGAGCTGTTTTTT
CASSLGSGGTGELFF
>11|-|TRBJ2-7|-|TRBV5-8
TGTGCCAGCAGCTTGGGGGGGGAGCAGTACTTC
CASSLGGEQYF
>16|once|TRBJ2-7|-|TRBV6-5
TGTGCCAGCAGTTACTCAAAACAGGGCGGGGGCTACGAGCAGTACTTC
CASSYSKQGGGYEQYF
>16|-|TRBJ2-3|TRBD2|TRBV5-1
TGCGCCAGCAGCTCGCCCTCGGGGGGAGGGGAAGATACGCAGTATTTT
CASSSPSGGGEDTQYF
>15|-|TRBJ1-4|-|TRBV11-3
TGTGCCAGCAGCCTTATCATGGGAGCTAATGAAAAACTGTTTTTT
CASSLIMGANEKLFF
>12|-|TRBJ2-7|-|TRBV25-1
TGTGCCACCATGGACCGAGCCTACGAGCAGTACTTC
CATMDRAYEQYF
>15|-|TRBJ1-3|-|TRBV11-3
TGTGCCAGCAGCTTGTGGGGCCAGGTGGGAAACACCATATATTTT
CASSLWGQVGNTIYF
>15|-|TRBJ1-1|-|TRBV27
TGTGCCAGCAGCCTCGCCAATTGGGGCAGAGGTGAAGCTTTCTTT
CASSLANWGRGEAFF
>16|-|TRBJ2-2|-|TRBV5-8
TGTGCCAGCAGCTTGTTGCAGGGGCGCTTAGGCGGGGAGCTGTTTTTT
CASSLLQGRLGGELFF
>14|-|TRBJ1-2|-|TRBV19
TGTGCCAGTAGCGCCGCGGACACCTCAGGGGGCTACACCTTC
CASSAADTSGGYTF
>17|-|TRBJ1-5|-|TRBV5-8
TGTGCCAGCAGCTTGTGGGGGGTCGAGGGAAGCAATCAGCCCCAGCATTTT
CASSLWGVEGSNQPQHF
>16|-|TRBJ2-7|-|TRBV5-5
TGTGCCAGCAGCCCTGGCGGGGCAGGGGTGAAGTACGAGCAGTACTTC
CASSPGGAGVKYEQYF
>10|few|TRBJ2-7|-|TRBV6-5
TGTGCCAGCGGCGTGGTCGAGCAGTACTTC
CASGVVEQYF
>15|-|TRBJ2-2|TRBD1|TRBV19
TGTGCCAGTAGTGCGACAGGGGTCAACACCGGGGAGCTGTTTTTT
CASSATGVNTGELFF
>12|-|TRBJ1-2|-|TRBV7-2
TGTGCCAGCAGGACTCAGACCTATGGCTACACCTTC
CASRTQTYGYTF
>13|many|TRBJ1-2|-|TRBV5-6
TGTGCCAGCAGCGCTGGCCGGACGAAGGGCTACACCTTC
CASSAGRTKGYTF
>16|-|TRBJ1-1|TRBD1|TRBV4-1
TGCGCCAGCAGCCTAAGATGGGACAGGGAAAGCACTGAAGCTTTCTTT
CASSLRWDRESTEAFF
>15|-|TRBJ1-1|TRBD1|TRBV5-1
TGCGCCAGCAGCTTACAGGGGGTAATGAACACTGAAGCTTTCTTT
CASSLQGVMNTEAFF
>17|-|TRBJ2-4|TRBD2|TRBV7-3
TGTGCCAGCAGCTCGGGACTAGCGGGAGGAGGTGCGAACATTCAGTACTTC
CASSSGLAGGGANIQYF
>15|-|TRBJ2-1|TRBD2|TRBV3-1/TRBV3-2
TGTGCCAGCAGACCTCGGACTAGCGGATACAATGAGCAGTTCTTC
CASRPRTSGYNEQFF
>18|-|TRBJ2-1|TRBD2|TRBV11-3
TGTGCCAGCAGCTTTTTCGCCACTAGCGGGAGAACCTACAATGAGCAGTTCTTC
CASSFFATSGRTYNEQFF
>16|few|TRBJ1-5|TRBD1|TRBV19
TGTGCCAGTAGTCCGCGACAGGGTAATAGCAATCAGCCCCAGCATTTT
CASSPRQGNSNQPQHF
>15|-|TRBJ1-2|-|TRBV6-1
TGTGCCAGCAGTGAATCATCGGGCAGTTCCTATGGCTACACCTTC
CASSESSGSSYGYTF
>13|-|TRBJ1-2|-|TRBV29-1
TGCAGCGTTGAGGAGGTCAGGGGTGTTGGCTACACCTTC
CSVEEVRGVGYTF
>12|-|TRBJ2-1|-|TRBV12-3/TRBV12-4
TGTGCCAGCAGTTTAGAGGCAGCGGGGCAGTTCTTC
CASSLEAAGQFF
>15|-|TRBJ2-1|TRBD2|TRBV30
TGTGCCTGGAACGCGGGGGGATCCTTTGGGAGTGAGCAGTTCTTC
CAWNAGGSFGSEQFF
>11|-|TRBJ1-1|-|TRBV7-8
TGTGCCAGCAGCCCCGGAACTGAAGCTTTCTTT
CASSPGTEAFF
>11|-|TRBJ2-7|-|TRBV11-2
TGTGCCATTCATCAGGGCTACGAGCAGTACTTC
CAIHQGYEQYF
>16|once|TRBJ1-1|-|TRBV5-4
TGTGCCAGCAGCTCGGTCGGGAAGGGGCTGAACACTGAAGCTTTCTTT
CASSSVGKGLNTEAFF
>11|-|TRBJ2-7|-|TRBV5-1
TGCGCCAGCAGCACGGGCTACGAGCAGTACTTC
CASSTGYEQYF
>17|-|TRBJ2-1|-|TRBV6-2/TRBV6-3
TGTGCCAGCAGTTACTCGAAGGGCGGGCTCTCCTACAATGAGCAGTTCTTC
CASSYSKGGLSYNEQFF
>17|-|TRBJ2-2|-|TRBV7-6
TGTGCCAGCAGCTCCCCCTCTCAGTCCCACGGAACCGGGGAGCTGTTTTTT
CASSSPSQSHGTGELFF
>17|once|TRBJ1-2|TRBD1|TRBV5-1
TGCGCCAGCAGCTCGATGGGTGTTTCCGGGACAGGGGGAATTGAGACCTTC
CASSSMGVSGTGGIETF
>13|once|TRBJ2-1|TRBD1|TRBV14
TGTGCCAGCAGCCTTGGGACAGGAAATGAGCAGTTCTTC
CASSLGTGNEQFF
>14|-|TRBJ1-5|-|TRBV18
TGTGCCAGCTCACAACTCGACAGCAATCAGCCCCAGCATTTT
CASSQLDSNQPQHF
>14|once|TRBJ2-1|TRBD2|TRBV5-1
TGCGCCAGCAGCTTGGCTAGCGGGAGAAATGAGCAGTTCTTC
CASSLASGRNEQFF
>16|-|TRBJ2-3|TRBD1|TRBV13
TGTGCCAGCAGCTCTCACCGGGACAGGGGCACAGATACGCAGTATTTT
CASSSHRDRGTDTQYF
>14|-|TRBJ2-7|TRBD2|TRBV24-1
TGTGCCACCATGACTAGCGGAAATTCCTACGAGCAGTACTTC
CATMTSGNSYEQYF
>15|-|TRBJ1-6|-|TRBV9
TGTGCCAGCAGCGTAGCGGCAGACTACAATTCACCCCTCCACTTT
CASSVAADYNSPLHF
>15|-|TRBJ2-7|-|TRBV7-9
TGTGCCAGCAGCTCCCGGTGGGGGCGGTTGCACGAGCAGTACTTC
CASSSRWGRLHEQYF
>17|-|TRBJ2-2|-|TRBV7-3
TGTGCCAGCAGCGGCTCTGGACTAACCTCTAACACCGGGGAGCTGTTTTTT
CASSGSGLTSNTGELFF
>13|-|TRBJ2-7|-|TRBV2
TGTGCCAGCAGCCAGGTTGGGGAGAACGAGCAGTACTTC
CASSQVGENEQYF
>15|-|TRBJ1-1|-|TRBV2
TGTGCCAGCAGTGAGCAAACCGTTTCGAACACTGAAGCTTTCTTT
CASSEQTVSNTEAFF
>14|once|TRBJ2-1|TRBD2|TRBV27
TGTGCCAGCAGTTTGGGGCGGGAGTACCGGGAAAAGTTCTTC
CASSLGREYREKFF
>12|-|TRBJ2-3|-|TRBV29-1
TGCAGCGTTGCCAGGGGCCCAGATACGCAGTATTTT
CSVARGPDTQYF
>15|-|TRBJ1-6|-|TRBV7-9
TGTGCCAGCAGCTTATGGCCTCCATTTAATTCACCCCTCCACTTT
CASSLWPPFNSPLHF